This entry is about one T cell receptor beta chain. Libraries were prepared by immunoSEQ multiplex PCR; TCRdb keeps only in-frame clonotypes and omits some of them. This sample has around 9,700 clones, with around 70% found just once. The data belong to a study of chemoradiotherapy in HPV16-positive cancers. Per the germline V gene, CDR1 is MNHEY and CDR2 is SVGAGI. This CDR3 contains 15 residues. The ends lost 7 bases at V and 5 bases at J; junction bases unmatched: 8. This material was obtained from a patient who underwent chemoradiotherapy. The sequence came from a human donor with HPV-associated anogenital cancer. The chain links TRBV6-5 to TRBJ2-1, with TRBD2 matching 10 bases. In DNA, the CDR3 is TGTGCCAGCACTAAAGCGGGAGGGCCTAACAATGAGCAGTTCTTC. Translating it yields CASTKAGGPNNEQFF.